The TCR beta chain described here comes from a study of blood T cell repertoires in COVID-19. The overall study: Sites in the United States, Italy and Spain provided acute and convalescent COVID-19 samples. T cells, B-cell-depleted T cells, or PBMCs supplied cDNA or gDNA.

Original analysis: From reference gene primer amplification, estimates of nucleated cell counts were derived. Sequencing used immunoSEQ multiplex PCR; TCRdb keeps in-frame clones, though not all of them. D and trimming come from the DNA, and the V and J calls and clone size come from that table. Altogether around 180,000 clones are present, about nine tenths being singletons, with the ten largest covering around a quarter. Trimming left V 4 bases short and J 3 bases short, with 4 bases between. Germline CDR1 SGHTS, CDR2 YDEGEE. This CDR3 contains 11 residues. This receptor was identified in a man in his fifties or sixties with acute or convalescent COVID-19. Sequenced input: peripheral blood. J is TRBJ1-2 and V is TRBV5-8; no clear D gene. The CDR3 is CASSPYYGYTF. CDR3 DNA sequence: TGTGCCAGCAGCCCCTACTATGGCTACACCTTC.